Listed here is a single TCR beta chain. Per the authors' pipeline: Amplifying reference gene primers gave estimates of nucleated cell counts. Using immunoSEQ multiplex PCR, the repertoire was profiled, and TCRdb retains in-frame clones only, with some absent. The V and J calls and clone size come from that table; D and trimming were worked out from the DNA. The sample has 300,000 or so clones; more than 70% are singletons. This record comes from a study of blood T cell repertoires in COVID-19. About the research overall: The United States, Italy and Spain supplied acute and convalescent COVID-19 samples. From T cells, B-cell-depleted T cells, or PBMCs came the material, which was cDNA or gDNA.

The V gene's germline CDR1 is SGDLS and CDR2 YYNGEE. The CDR3 has 19 residues. With 0 bases removed from V and 0 bases from J, the gap between germline ends came to 19 bases. Sequencing was performed on peripheral blood. V is TRBV9 and J is TRBJ2-1, with D possibly being TRBD2 (7 bases). The receptor was isolated from a woman aged 45 to 65 with acute or convalescent COVID-19. CDR3 residues: CASSVVGEGGSSSYNEQFF. CDR3 DNA: TGTGCCAGCAGCGTAGTAGGGGAGGGGGGTTCTAGCTCCTACAATGAGCAGTTCTTC.